One sample yielded the 25 T cell receptor beta chains listed below, sequenced in a study of blood T cell repertoires in COVID-19. TCRdb's table, derived via immunoSEQ multiplex PCR, lists solely in-frame clones and lacks some. The sample includes about 120,000 clones, approximately 90% of them seen just once. The sample comprised peripheral blood. The receptors here all came from a woman between 45 and 65 years old with acute or convalescent COVID-19.

V and J are TRBV5-8 and TRBJ2-1; D may be TRBD1 (5 bases). Trimming removed 2 bases at V and 3 bases at J, with 12 bases between. This CDR3 comprises 15 residues. Germline assignment: CDR1 SGHTS and CDR2 YDEGEE. In DNA form, the CDR3 reads TGTGCCAGCAGCTTTTCGGACAACGTCTACAATGAGCAGTTCTTC. It is translated as CASSFSDNVYNEQFF.

J is TRBJ2-3 and V is TRBV5-1; 7 nucleotides align to TRBD2. The CDR3 runs to 17 residues. V shed 4 bases and J 0 bases; nucleotides not matched to a gene: 11. Germline V CDR1 and CDR2: SGHRS, YFSETQ. CDR3 sequence (DNA): TGCGCCAGCAGCCGCCTGGCAACTAGCGTAAGCACAGATACGCAGTATTTT. It encodes CASSRLATSVSTDTQYF.

The rearrangement links TRBV11-2 to TRBJ1-3; D remains ambiguous. CDR3 length equals 15 residues. CDR1 is SGHAT and CDR2 is FQNNGV in the germline V gene. Trimming took off 0 bases at V and 2 bases at J, with 8 bases between the two ends. In DNA, the CDR3 is TGTGCCAGCAGCTTAGACCAGATGGCTGGAAACACCATATATTTT. Residues: CASSLDQMAGNTIYF.

The CDR3 region has the DNA TGCGCCAGCAGCTTGAAGCGCGAATACGACACAGATACGCAGTATTTT. Translating gives CASSLKREYDTDTQYF. This chain links TRBV5-1 with TRBJ2-3; D not resolved. There are 16 residues in the CDR3. Trimming took 1 base from V and 2 from J, leaving 14 bases between them. Germline V gives CDR1 SGHRS, CDR2 YFSETQ.

The chain links TRBV2 to TRBJ2-7; 10 bases agree with TRBD1. The CDR3 is made up of 14 amino acids. Germline CDR1 and CDR2: SNHLY and FYNNEI. With V trimmed by 6 bases and J by 5 bases, 7 bases remained unmatched. The CDR3 spells CASRPPGTGDEQYF. The CDR3 DNA reads as TGTGCCAGCAGACCCCCCGGGACAGGGGACGAGCAGTACTTC.

This chain uses TRBV20-1 with TRBJ2-1, with D possibly TRBD2 on 5 matching bases. Germline V gives CDR1 DFQATT, CDR2 SNEGSKA (reference sequence). The CDR3 runs to 12 residues. Trimming took off 6 bases at V and 6 bases at J, with 12 bases between the two ends. The CDR3 nucleotides read TGCAGTGCCAGTAGGACTCGCAATGAGCAGTTCTTC. It is translated as CSASRTRNEQFF.

This chain connects TRBV5-1 to TRBJ2-5; 7 bases are shared with TRBD2. The CDR3 has 16 residues. The J segment lost 4 bases and the V segment lost 4 bases, leaving 13 bases of the junction unmatched. Germline loops: CDR1 SGHRS, CDR2 YFSETQ. CDR3: CASSLAGEGSRETQYF. The DNA for the CDR3 is TGCGCCAGCAGCCTCGCGGGGGAGGGGTCACGAGAGACCCAGTACTTC.

The chain uses TRBV27 and TRBJ2-2; TRBD2 is a possible D gene (6 bases). The CDR3 loop spans 14 amino acids. V shed 3 bases and J shed 2 bases, with 7 bases lying between them. CDR1 is MNHEY and CDR2 is SMNVEV in the germline V gene (reference sequence). The DNA for the CDR3 is TGTGCCAGCAGTTTTAGCGGCAACACCGGGGAGCTGTTTTTT. It yields the protein CASSFSGNTGELFF.

The chain recombines TRBV27 with TRBJ1-3, with D uncertain. Germline CDR1 is MNHEY and CDR2 is SMNVEV (reference sequence). CDR3 length: 14 amino acids. V was cut by 0 bases and J by 2 bases, with 5 bases left in between. The CDR3 spells CASSLSRAGNTIYF. The DNA for the CDR3 is TGTGCCAGCAGTTTATCCCGGGCTGGAAACACCATATATTTT.

This clone was recorded only once. This chain connects TRBV7-8 to TRBJ2-1, with 15 bases lining up with TRBD2. Unmatched junction bases numbered 9, after V lost 3 bases and J lost 9 bases. In germline, CDR1 is SGHVS, CDR2 FQNEAQ. The CDR3 runs to 17 residues. The DNA of the CDR3 is TGTGCCAGCAGCTTTCGGACTAGCGGGGGGGGGATGACTGAGCAGTTCTTC. This sequence encodes CASSFRTSGGGMTEQFF.

The chain couples TRBV4-2 to TRBJ2-3, with TRBD2 identical over 11 bases. CDR1 and CDR2 (germline): LGHNA, YNFKEQ. V dropped 0 bases and J dropped 4; count of bases not matched to a gene: 6. The CDR3 sequence is 17 residues long. The CDR3 nucleotides read TGTGCCAGCAGCCAAGATAGCGGGAGGGCCCTCGCAGATACGCAGTATTTT. This encodes CASSQDSGRALADTQYF.

This sequence joins TRBV9 and TRBJ2-7; 8 bases agree with TRBD2. The germline gives CDR1 SGDLS, CDR2 YYNGEE. V was pared by 4 bases and J by 3 bases, with 9 bases of the junction left unmatched. The length of the CDR3 is 15 residues. The CDR3, as DNA: TGTGCCAGCAGCCCCGTGGGTAGCGGGAACTACGAGCAGTACTTC. Translating it yields CASSPVGSGNYEQYF.

This chain joins TRBV2 and TRBJ2-2; the D gene is possibly TRBD2 (6 bases). This CDR3 is 17 amino acids long. Germline lookup yields CDR1 SNHLY and CDR2 FYNNEI. V was shortened by 2 bases and J by 3 bases, with 16 bases between the two germline ends. This chain's CDR3 is CASSENGGAGYTGELFF. CDR3 DNA: TGTGCCAGCAGTGAAAATGGCGGGGCAGGCTACACCGGGGAGCTGTTTTTT.

The genes are TRBV2 and TRBJ2-2, with a possible D match to TRBD2 (7 bases). The CDR3 is 15 amino acids. V shed 6 bases and J shed 4 bases, with 15 bases lying between them. CDR1 is SNHLY, CDR2 FYNNEI, per germline. CDR3 protein: CASSRTRGGTGELFF. The DNA for the CDR3 is TGTGCCAGCAGCAGGACTAGAGGGGGCACCGGGGAGCTGTTTTTT.

The J gene is TRBJ1-4, the V gene TRBV6-5, with 10 bases that match TRBD1. The CDR3 contains 15 residues. V lost 5 bases, J lost 3 bases, and 3 bases stayed unmatched. CDR1 and CDR2 (germline): MNHEY, SVGAGI. The CDR3 sequence is CASSTGTGANEKLFF. CDR3 coding DNA: TGTGCCAGCAGTACCGGGACAGGGGCTAATGAAAAACTGTTTTTT.

This clone was detected once. The V call is TRBV18, the J call TRBJ1-5; the D gene is possibly TRBD1 (5 bases). This CDR3 spans 17 amino acids. Germline V lookup: CDR1 KGHSH, CDR2 LQKENI. V lost 2 bases and J 0 bases, leaving 14 bases between the germline ends. The CDR3 DNA follows: TGTGCCAGCTCACCAGGGCAGGGCGGCTATAGCAATCAGCCCCAGCATTTT. This encodes CASSPGQGGYSNQPQHF.

V and J are TRBV28 and TRBJ2-5; D possibly corresponds to TRBD2 (6 bases). Germline V gene lookup returns CDR1 MDHEN and CDR2 SYDVKM. V was shortened by 10 bases and J by 2 bases, with 11 bases between the two germline ends. The CDR3 spans 12 residues. The CDR3 region is CAIQAGQETQYF. The CDR3 nucleotides are TGTGCCATTCAGGCGGGGCAAGAGACCCAGTACTTC.

The genes are TRBV7-8 and TRBJ2-7, with D tentatively TRBD2 (6 bases). This CDR3 region has 19 residues. Trimming left V 4 bases short and J 3 bases short, with 28 bases between. CDR1 is SGHVS and CDR2 is FQNEAQ in the germline V gene. The CDR3 DNA sequence: TGTGCCAGCAGCTCGGGCCTCGGGAGTTATACCATGGTTGACTACGAGCAGTACTTC. As protein: CASSSGLGSYTMVDYEQYF.

The CDR3 loop is CASSPPDTEAFF. CDR3 bases: TGTGCCAGCTCACCCCCGGACACTGAAGCTTTCTTT. V gene TRBV18 combines with J gene TRBJ1-1; D is undetermined. The CDR3 extends over 12 amino acids. Germline CDR1 reads KGHSH; CDR2 reads LQKENI. Trimming pared 3 bases from V and 3 bases from J, leaving 5 bases between.

The gene calls are TRBV28 and TRBJ2-7; the match to TRBD1 covers 7 bases. The J segment lost 4 bases and the V segment lost 3 bases, leaving 9 bases of the junction unmatched. Per the germline V gene, CDR1 is MDHEN and CDR2 is SYDVKM. The CDR3 sequence is 15 residues long. The CDR3, as DNA: TGTGCCAGCAGTTTCGAGAGGTGGACAGGTTACGAGCAGTACTTC. Amino acids: CASSFERWTGYEQYF.

V is TRBV6-4 and J is TRBJ2-3, with D unclear. Trimming took off 9 bases at V and 2 bases at J, with 12 bases between the two ends. Germline lookup yields CDR1 MRHNA and CDR2 SNTAGT. This CDR3 comprises 13 residues. DNA of the CDR3: TGTGCCAGTAGCAAGGCTATCACAGATACGCAGTATTTT. Translation gives CASSKAITDTQYF.

This clone was recorded at least ten times. V and J are TRBV18 and TRBJ2-1, with D hard to call. Germline-derived CDR1 and CDR2 are KGHSH and LQKENI. V was trimmed by 2 bases and J by 6 bases, leaving 14 bases between them. The CDR3 is 15 amino acids. This chain's CDR3 is CASSPMTLKRNEQFF. The DNA for the CDR3 is TGTGCCAGCTCACCAATGACCCTAAAGCGCAATGAGCAGTTCTTC.

The rearrangement joins TRBV5-1 to TRBJ1-2; 7 bases are shared with TRBD1. Germline values: CDR1 SGHRS, CDR2 YFSETQ. V shed 4 bases and J 5 bases; nucleotides not matched to a gene: 17. The length of the CDR3 is 17 residues. In DNA, the CDR3 is TGCGCCAGCAGCCCCAAAGGCGTGGGGGACAGCCCTTATGGCTACACCTTC. Its translation: CASSPKGVGDSPYGYTF.

The rearrangement joins TRBV5-1 to TRBJ1-1, with D hard to call. CDR1 SGHRS and CDR2 YFSETQ come from the germline V gene. CDR3 length: 13 amino acids. With 0 bases removed from V and 5 bases from J, the gap between germline ends came to 8 bases. CDR3 DNA: TGCGCCAGCAGCTTGGCGGCGGGGACTGAAGCTTTCTTT. It yields the protein CASSLAAGTEAFF.

This chain links TRBV2 with TRBJ2-6, with D hard to call. The V and J ends lost 6 bases and 4 bases respectively, with 13 bases between them. The CDR3 contains 15 residues. Germline CDR1 and CDR2: SNHLY and FYNNEI. The CDR3 nucleotides read TGTGCCAGCAGCGCCGCGACATCGGGGGCCAACGTCCTGACTTTC. As protein: CASSAATSGANVLTF.